This is a list of T cell receptor beta chains from one sample in a study of blood T cell repertoires in COVID-19. The method was immunoSEQ multiplex PCR; TCRdb's version includes in-frame clones alone and lacks a portion of them. The table lists about 200,000 clones, around 86% of them singletons, with roughly 4.5% in the top ten. The sample consisted of peripheral blood. These receptors originate from a man aged 45-65 years with acute or convalescent COVID-19. CDR3s include the opening cysteine and the closing phenylalanine or tryptophan. D genes are given only for firm matches. Rows give clone size only sometimes, using once, few, many, or a class for an expanded clone.

CDR3aa | CDR3nt | j_gene | d_gene | abundance | v_gene
CASSETLGGDGSYEQYF | TGTGCCAGCAGTGAAACGCTAGGAGGGGATGGGTCCTACGAGCAGTACTTC | TRBJ2-7 | . | . | TRBV6-1
CAISEYRENYGYTF | TGTGCCATCAGTGAGTACAGGGAAAACTATGGCTACACCTTC | TRBJ1-2 | . | . | TRBV10-3
CASSQGPSGGPYNEQFF | TGTGCCAGCAGCCAAGGTCCTAGCGGGGGTCCCTACAATGAGCAGTTCTTC | TRBJ2-1 | TRBD2 | . | TRBV3-1/TRBV3-2
CATAGTGGNNEQFF | TGTGCCACCGCGGGAACAGGGGGGAACAATGAGCAGTTCTTC | TRBJ2-1 | TRBD1 | . | TRBV2
CSASRDRVPTEAFF | TGCAGTGCTAGTAGGGACAGGGTTCCCACTGAAGCTTTCTTT | TRBJ1-1 | TRBD1 | . | TRBV20-1
CASSHHRVTQYF | TGTGCCAGCAGCCACCACCGAGTTACGCAGTATTTT | TRBJ2-3 | . | . | TRBV3-1/TRBV3-2
CASSQGQGMYTEAFF | TGTGCCAGCTCACAGGGACAGGGTATGTACACTGAAGCTTTCTTT | TRBJ1-1 | TRBD1 | . | TRBV18
CASSSGQGVAFF | TGTGCCAGCAGCTCCGGACAGGGAGTAGCTTTCTTT | TRBJ1-1 | TRBD1 | once | TRBV5-6
CASSPKIRDRGSNTGELFF | TGTGCCAGCAGCCCAAAAATCCGGGACAGGGGCTCGAACACCGGGGAGCTGTTTTTT | TRBJ2-2 | TRBD1 | once | TRBV3-1/TRBV3-2
CASSQARGVMNTEAFF | TGTGCCAGCAGCCAAGCGCGGGGCGTCATGAACACTGAAGCTTTCTTT | TRBJ1-1 | . | . | TRBV3-1/TRBV3-2
CASSSDSYQPQHF | TGTGCCAGCAGCTCGGACAGCTATCAGCCCCAGCATTTT | TRBJ1-5 | . | . | TRBV11-2
CASSLLPQGNNSPLHF | TGTGCCAGCAGTCTACTCCCACAGGGCAATAATTCACCCCTCCACTTT | TRBJ1-6 | . | . | TRBV27
CATSGATGETSYNEQFF | TGTGCCACCAGTGGGGCGACAGGGGAAACTTCCTACAATGAGCAGTTCTTC | TRBJ2-1 | TRBD1 | . | TRBV24-1
CASSLLMNTEAFF | TGTGCCAGCAGTTTGTTAATGAACACTGAAGCTTTCTTT | TRBJ1-1 | . | . | TRBV27
CASSYSNFKETQYF | TGTGCCAGCAGTTACTCGAACTTTAAAGAGACCCAGTACTTC | TRBJ2-5 | . | . | TRBV6-2/TRBV6-3
CASSGWDRDTEAFF | TGTGCCAGCAGCGGCTGGGACAGGGACACTGAAGCTTTCTTT | TRBJ1-1 | TRBD1 | . | TRBV7-9
CASSPPGQGAKQPQHF | TGTGCCAGCTCACCCCCGGGACAGGGGGCAAAACAGCCCCAGCATTTT | TRBJ1-5 | TRBD1 | . | TRBV18
CASSPGTPTGKLFF | TGTGCCAGCAGCCCCGGGACCCCAACAGGGAAACTGTTTTTT | TRBJ1-4 | . | . | TRBV3-1/TRBV3-2
CASSRGQGREKLFF | TGTGCCAGCAGCCGAGGACAGGGTAGAGAAAAACTGTTTTTT | TRBJ1-4 | TRBD1 | . | TRBV3-1/TRBV3-2
CASSVEEGSYEQYF | TGTGCCAGCAGCGTAGAGGAGGGCTCCTACGAGCAGTACTTC | TRBJ2-7 | . | . | TRBV9